Here is one T cell receptor (beta chain) with its context. What it recognizes is unknown. This sample is drawn from a study of CD8 T cells in ankylosing spondylitis. Study-wide points: Blood of patients with ankylosing spondylitis appeared to be characterized by a TCR beta motif of fewer than 10 highly homologous variants. Clones that were linked to disease were CD8+ and were relatively rare in peripheral blood.

V was pared by 5 bases and J by 0 bases, with 11 bases between. The CDR3 has 14 amino acids. Germline V CDR1 and CDR2: MNHEY, SVGAGI. Scientists made TCR beta libraries using quantitative 5'-RACE with molecular barcodes. TCRdb re-derived calls from the 5' RACE reads in MiXCR, one entry per CDR3 protein. Of about 450,000 distinct CDR3 sequences in the sample, 26% are singletons; the top ten hold roughly 0.9%. Source material: blood, either unsorted or a sorted T cell fraction (not recorded which). The chain has TRBV6-5 and TRBJ2-7; D is unclear. The TCR sequence derives from a male donor with ankylosing spondylitis. Here the CDR3 reads CASSLQRSSYEQYV. CDR3 sequence (DNA): TGTGCCAGCAGTCTACAACGGAGCTCCTACGAGCAGTACGTC.